Presented here are 19 T cell receptor beta chains from one specimen sequenced in a study of blood T cell repertoires in COVID-19 (TCRdb year 2020). Library construction relied on the immunoSEQ multiplex PCR assay. TCRdb holds this immuneACCESS table with in-frame rearrangements only. Some clones are missing; in checked studies, unresolved V genes explain under half, and the rest has no known cause. The sample yields 300,000 to 450,000 clones; around 87% were counted once. 1% to 1.5% of the sample is taken by the ten largest. Specimen: PBMCs or T cells enriched from blood (not recorded which). These receptors were obtained from a man aged 25-40 years who had recovered from COVID-19.

The chain joins TRBV9 to TRBJ1-1, with 7 bases identical to TRBD1. The CDR3 length is 14 residues. Losses at the gene ends were 4 bases for V and 3 bases for J; bases not matched to a gene: 6. Germline CDR1 reads SGDLS; CDR2 reads YYNGEE. The chain's CDR3 is CASSYLDRDTEAFF. The CDR3 nucleotides read TGTGCCAGCAGCTACTTAGACAGGGACACTGAAGCTTTCTTT.

J is TRBJ1-1 and V is TRBV7-2; D possibly corresponds to TRBD1 (6 bases). The CDR3 spans 13 residues. V shed 2 bases and J shed 8 bases, with 12 bases lying between them. Germline CDR1 is SGHTA and CDR2 is FQGNSA. CDR3: CASSLRGTGEAFF. The CDR3 DNA reads TGTGCCAGCAGCTTAAGGGGGACGGGGGAAGCTTTCTTT.

Note on this clone: This sample also contains other DNA sequences that code for the same CDR3. The chain combines TRBV9 with TRBJ1-1; D unresolved. The CDR3 spans 13 residues. CDR1 and CDR2 from the germline V gene are SGDLS and YYNGEE. V dropped 0 bases and J dropped 0 bases, with 3 bases sitting between them. For the CDR3, the DNA is TGTGCCAGCAGCGTAGTATTGAACACTGAAGCTTTCTTT. Translated: CASSVVLNTEAFF. Drawing the rest from reference TRBV9 and TRBJ1-1, the complete variable domain is DSGVTQTPKHLITATGQRVTLRCSPRSGDLSVYWYQQSLDQGLQFLIQYYNGEERAKGNILERFSAQQFPDLHSELNLSSLELGDSALYFCASSVVLNTEAFFGQGTRLTVV.

As DNA, the CDR3 is TGTGCCAGCAGTTCTGGGACAGTCAATCAGCCCCAGCATTTT. Translating gives CASSSGTVNQPQHF. The chain is built from TRBV28 and TRBJ1-5, with 7 positions matching TRBD1. The ends lost 4 bases at V and 3 bases at J; junction bases unmatched: 3. In germline, CDR1 is MDHEN, CDR2 SYDVKM. This CDR3 comprises 14 residues.

The chain has TRBV12-5 and TRBJ2-3; D is perhaps TRBD2 (5 bases). The CDR3 is 12 amino acids. From germline, CDR1 is LGHNT and CDR2 FRNRAP. Trimming took off 8 bases at V and 3 bases at J, with 9 bases between the two ends. In DNA, the CDR3 is TGTGCTAGTTCCGGACTTACAGATACGCAGTATTTT. Protein: CASSGLTDTQYF.

This sequence joins TRBV7-9 and TRBJ1-5; D perhaps matches TRBD1 (5 bases). This CDR3 region has 15 residues. Trimming took off 1 base at V and 4 bases at J, with 11 bases between the two ends. Germline CDR1 is SEHNR and CDR2 is FQNEAQ (reference sequence). CDR3 protein: CASSLGGAENQPQHF. Here the CDR3 DNA reads TGTGCCAGCAGCTTAGGTGGGGCAGAAAATCAGCCCCAGCATTTT.

V gene TRBV30 combines with J gene TRBJ2-1; weak D call: TRBD1 (6 bases). Looked up from germline, CDR1 is GTSNPN and CDR2 is SVGIG (reference sequence). Trimming took off 2 bases at V and 6 bases at J, with 14 bases between the two ends. The CDR3 has 14 amino acids. The CDR3 nucleotides read TGTGCCTGGAGTTCTACAGGGATTTTCAATGAGCAGTTCTTC. This encodes CAWSSTGIFNEQFF.

CDR3: CASSYGHNYGYTF. The CDR3 DNA follows: TGTGCCAGCAGTTACGGACACAACTATGGCTACACCTTC. The chain links TRBV6-5 to TRBJ1-2, with a weak D call TRBD1 (5 bases). V gave up 2 bases and J gave up 2 bases, with 6 bases separating them. CDR1 is MNHEY and CDR2 is SVGAGI in the germline V gene. The CDR3 is made up of 13 amino acids.

The chain links TRBV19 to TRBJ1-5; tentative D call: TRBD1 (5 bases). This CDR3 contains 14 residues. The V and J ends lost 4 bases and 7 bases respectively, with 14 bases between them. Germline V gene lookup returns CDR1 LNHDA and CDR2 SQIVND (reference sequence). The CDR3 DNA sequence: TGTGCCAGTAGTACCCACGGTCGGGGGCAGCCCCAGCATTTT. Protein: CASSTHGRGQPQHF. Drawing the rest from reference TRBV19 and TRBJ1-5, the complete variable domain is DGGITQSPKYLFRKEGQNVTLSCEQNLNHDAMYWYRQDPGQGLRLIYYSQIVNDFQKGDIAEGYSVSREKKESFPLTVTSAQKNPTAFYLCASSTHGRGQPQHFGDGTRLSIL.

The genes are TRBV3-1 (or the pseudogene TRBV3-2) and TRBJ2-7, with D unresolved. Deletions cut 0 bases from V and 6 bases from J, with 9 bases between. Per germline, CDR1 LGHDT and CDR2 YNNKEL (reference sequence). This CDR3 region has 13 residues. The CDR3 is CASSQDLAVEQYF. CDR3 nucleotides: TGTGCCAGCAGCCAAGATTTGGCAGTCGAGCAGTACTTC.

Remarks on this clone: At one end the junction does not follow the germline gene, possibly because of a read error. The genes are TRBV7-7 and TRBJ2-2, with TRBD1 identical over 12 bases. The CDR3 consists of 17 residues. CDR1 SSHAT and CDR2 FNYEAQ come from the germline V gene (reference sequence). As DNA, the CDR3 is TGTGCTAGCAGCTTAGTCCCGGGACAGGGGGCAGTCGGGGAGCTGTTTTTT. This gives the protein CASSLVPGQGAVGELFF.

The rearrangement links TRBV6-2 or TRBV6-3 to TRBJ1-2; 9 bases agree with TRBD1. Germline-derived CDR1 and CDR2 are MNHEY and SVGEGT. The CDR3 is 18 residues long. The J segment lost 0 bases and the V segment lost 4 bases, leaving 12 bases of the junction unmatched. CDR3 bases: TGTGCCAGCAGTTTCCAACCGGGACAGGGTGCTCCTAACTATGGCTACACCTTC. As protein: CASSFQPGQGAPNYGYTF.

The chain joins TRBV5-6 to TRBJ2-3, with 9 bases that match TRBD2. The CDR3 is made up of 14 amino acids. In germline, CDR1 is SGHDT, CDR2 YYEEEE. J gave up 4 bases and V 4 bases, and 4 bases lay outside the gene matches. The CDR3, as DNA: TGTGCCAGCAGCCGCGGGGGGGACTCAGATACGCAGTATTTT. It is translated as CASSRGGDSDTQYF.

V usage is TRBV19 and J usage is TRBJ1-2, with 8 bases that match TRBD1. This CDR3 spans 13 amino acids. Trimming cost V 9 bases and J 4 bases; bases outside gene matches: 7. Germline V lookup: CDR1 LNHDA, CDR2 SQIVND (reference sequence). CDR3 in DNA: TGTGCCAGCGAAGGACAGGGTGCCTATGGCTACACCTTC. Residues: CASEGQGAYGYTF.

The chain links TRBV6-5 to TRBJ1-6, with D unclear. The V end lost 0 bases, the J end lost 8 bases, and 11 bases lay between the germline ends. CDR1 and CDR2 (germline): MNHEY, SVGAGI. This CDR3 has 15 residues. CDR3 loop: CASSYSSRRDSPLHF. In DNA form, the CDR3 reads TGTGCCAGCAGTTACTCGAGCAGGAGGGATTCACCCCTCCACTTT.

The rearrangement joins TRBV6-1 to TRBJ1-3; 7 nucleotides agree with TRBD1. CDR1 is MNHNS, CDR2 SASEGT, per germline. This CDR3 region has 16 residues. The V and J ends lost 0 bases and 4 bases, in that order; junction bases with no gene match: 6. The CDR3 loop is CASSEAGGAAGNTIYF. The DNA for the CDR3 is TGTGCCAGCAGTGAAGCAGGGGGCGCGGCGGGAAACACCATATATTTT.

The gene calls are TRBV10-2 and TRBJ2-2; 12 bases map to TRBD1. This CDR3 contains 15 residues. Per germline, CDR1 WSHSY and CDR2 SAAADI. Losses at the gene ends were 6 bases for V and 3 bases for J; bases not matched to a gene: 2. CDR3 bases: TGCGCCAGCAGGGGACAGGGGGCCGACACCGGGGAGCTGTTTTTT. Its translation is CASRGQGADTGELFF.

The V and J genes are TRBV27 and TRBJ1-5; tentative D call: TRBD1 (6 bases). The germline gives CDR1 MNHEY, CDR2 SMNVEV (reference sequence). The V end was cut by 5 bases, the J end by 3 bases, with 11 bases between. This CDR3 is built from 14 residues. CDR3 region: CASSPRDNNQPQHF. CDR3 bases: TGTGCCAGCAGTCCCCGGGACAACAATCAGCCCCAGCATTTT.

V is TRBV18 and J is TRBJ2-5; D ambiguous. The germline gives CDR1 KGHSH, CDR2 LQKENI. CDR3 length: 15 amino acids. V lost 2 bases and J 2 bases, leaving 12 bases between the germline ends. The chain's CDR3 is CASSPNGWSQETQYF. The DNA for the CDR3 is TGTGCCAGCTCACCAAACGGATGGAGTCAAGAGACCCAGTACTTC.